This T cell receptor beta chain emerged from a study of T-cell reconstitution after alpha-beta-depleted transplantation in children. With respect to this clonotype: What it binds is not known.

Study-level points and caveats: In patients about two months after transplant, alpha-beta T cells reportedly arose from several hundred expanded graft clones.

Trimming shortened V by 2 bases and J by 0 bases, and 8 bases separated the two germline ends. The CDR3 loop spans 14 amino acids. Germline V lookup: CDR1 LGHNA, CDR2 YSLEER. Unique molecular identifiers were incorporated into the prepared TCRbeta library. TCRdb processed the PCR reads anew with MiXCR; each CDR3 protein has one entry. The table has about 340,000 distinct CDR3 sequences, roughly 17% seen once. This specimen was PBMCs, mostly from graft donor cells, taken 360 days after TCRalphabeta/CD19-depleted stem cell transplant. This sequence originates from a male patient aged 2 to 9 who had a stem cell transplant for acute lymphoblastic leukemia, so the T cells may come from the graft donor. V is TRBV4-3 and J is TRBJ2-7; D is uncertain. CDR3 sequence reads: CASSQLGSSYEQYF. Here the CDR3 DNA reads TGCGCCAGCAGCCAACTTGGGTCCTCCTACGAGCAGTACTTC.